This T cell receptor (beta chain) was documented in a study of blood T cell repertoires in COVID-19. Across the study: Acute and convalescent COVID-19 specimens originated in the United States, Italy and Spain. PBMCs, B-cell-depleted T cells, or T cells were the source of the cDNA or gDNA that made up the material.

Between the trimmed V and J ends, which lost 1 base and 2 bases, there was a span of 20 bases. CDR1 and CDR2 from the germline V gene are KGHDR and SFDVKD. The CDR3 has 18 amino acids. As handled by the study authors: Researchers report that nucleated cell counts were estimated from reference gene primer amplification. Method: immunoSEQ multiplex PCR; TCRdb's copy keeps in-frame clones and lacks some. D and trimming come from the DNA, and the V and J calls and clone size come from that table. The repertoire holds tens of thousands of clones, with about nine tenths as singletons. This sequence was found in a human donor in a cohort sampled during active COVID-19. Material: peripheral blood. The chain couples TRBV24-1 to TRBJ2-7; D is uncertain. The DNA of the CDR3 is TGTGCCACCAGTGATTTCGGCTATGGGCTCAAACCGGCCTACGAGCAGTACTTC. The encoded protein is CATSDFGYGLKPAYEQYF.